This T cell receptor (beta chain) emerged from a study of Ad26.COV2.S vaccination and SARS-CoV-2 variants. CDR1 is SGHNT and CDR2 is YYREEE in the germline V gene (reference sequence). V lost 4 bases and J lost 2; bases outside the gene matches: 7. The CDR3 is 15 amino acids. The treatment: roughly 18 received Ad26.COV2.S at low or high dose, single or two shots; roughly five received placebo; per-sample allocation not given. It was on day 63 after the first vaccine or placebo injection that samples were taken. In Boston, an adult donor aged 18-55 years took part. TCRdb's table, derived via immunoSEQ multiplex PCR, lists solely in-frame clones and lacks some. The sample has 410,000 or so clones, 80% to 95% seen once. About this clone: Antigen: not known.

Study-wide results and limits: Across vaccine and placebo recipients, the breadth of non-spike TCRs was similar.

The specimen comprised peripheral blood, sampled in a trial of Ad26.COV2.S vaccine versus placebo. The source is a person aged 18-60 years who received the Ad26.COV2.S COVID-19 vaccine or a placebo. This chain connects TRBV5-4 to TRBJ1-2; the match to TRBD1 covers 8 bases. CDR3 sequence (DNA): TGTGCCAGCAGCGCGAGGGACAGGCAGAACTATGGCTACACCTTC. Translation: CASSARDRQNYGYTF.